A selection of T cell receptor beta chains follows, all from one sample in a study of blood T cell repertoires in COVID-19. Some clones are missing from TCRdb's copy, which holds only in-frame ones; the method was immunoSEQ multiplex PCR. In the table there are approximately 100,000 clones, 82% of which are singletons. Input material: peripheral blood. Receptor source: a man between 70 and 80 years old with active or convalescent COVID-19. Both conserved end residues are part of each CDR3. A D gene is named only where the DNA matches it firmly. Part of the rows lack a size; the others show once, few, many or a class for expanded clones.

d_gene: -; j_gene: TRBJ1-5; abundance: -; v_gene: TRBV20-1; CDR3aa: CSASPHSNQPQHF; CDR3nt: TGCAGTGCTAGTCCCCATAGCAATCAGCCCCAGCATTTT
d_gene: -; j_gene: TRBJ1-2; abundance: -; v_gene: TRBV5-1; CDR3aa: CASTLGGDGYTF; CDR3nt: TGCGCCAGCACCCTGGGGGGGGATGGCTACACCTTC
d_gene: -; j_gene: TRBJ1-2; abundance: once; v_gene: TRBV6-5; CDR3aa: CASSRQEVRHYTF; CDR3nt: TGTGCCAGCAGCAGACAGGAAGTAAGGCACTACACCTTC
d_gene: -; j_gene: TRBJ2-7; abundance: -; v_gene: TRBV28; CDR3aa: CASSPGYYEQYF; CDR3nt: TGTGCCAGCTCCCCAGGGTACTACGAGCAGTACTTC
d_gene: -; j_gene: TRBJ2-2; abundance: -; v_gene: TRBV10-2; CDR3aa: CASLFGELFF; CDR3nt: TGCGCCAGCCTGTTCGGGGAGCTGTTTTTT
d_gene: -; j_gene: TRBJ2-6; abundance: -; v_gene: TRBV12-5; CDR3aa: CASGPLRANVLTF; CDR3nt: TGTGCTAGTGGTCCTCTTCGGGCCAACGTCCTGACTTTC
d_gene: TRBD1; j_gene: TRBJ1-1; abundance: -; v_gene: TRBV5-1; CDR3aa: CASSLLGQGTEAFF; CDR3nt: TGCGCCAGCAGCTTGCTCGGACAGGGCACTGAAGCTTTCTTT
d_gene: TRBD1; j_gene: TRBJ1-1; abundance: -; v_gene: TRBV5-6; CDR3aa: CASKKAPTGQNTEAFF; CDR3nt: TGTGCCAGCAAAAAGGCACCGACAGGGCAGAACACTGAAGCTTTCTTT
d_gene: -; j_gene: TRBJ2-1; abundance: -; v_gene: TRBV5-1; CDR3aa: CASSLGGRAGRDEQFF; CDR3nt: TGCGCCAGCAGCTTGGGAGGAAGGGCGGGGCGGGATGAGCAGTTCTTC
d_gene: TRBD1; j_gene: TRBJ1-5; abundance: -; v_gene: TRBV24-1; CDR3aa: CATSDWDRSWHF; CDR3nt: TGTGCCACCAGTGATTGGGACAGGTCGTGGCATTTT
d_gene: TRBD1; j_gene: TRBJ2-3; abundance: -; v_gene: TRBV7-9; CDR3aa: CASSLAGQVITDTQYF; CDR3nt: TGTGCCAGCAGCTTAGCAGGACAGGTTATAACAGATACGCAGTATTTT
d_gene: -; j_gene: TRBJ2-3; abundance: -; v_gene: TRBV6-2/TRBV6-3; CDR3aa: CASSLVGASTDTQYF; CDR3nt: TGTGCCAGCAGTTTAGTAGGGGCTAGCACAGATACGCAGTATTTT
d_gene: -; j_gene: TRBJ1-2; abundance: -; v_gene: TRBV30; CDR3aa: CAWRVGDWTNYGYTF; CDR3nt: TGTGCCTGGAGGGTCGGGGACTGGACTAACTATGGCTACACCTTC
d_gene: TRBD2; j_gene: TRBJ2-2; abundance: few; v_gene: TRBV5-4; CDR3aa: CASSFSGGAGSGELFF; CDR3nt: TGTGCCAGCAGCTTTAGCGGGGGGGCCGGGTCCGGGGAGCTGTTTTTT
d_gene: -; j_gene: TRBJ1-1; abundance: -; v_gene: TRBV11-1; CDR3aa: CASSRTANTEAFF; CDR3nt: TGTGCCAGCAGCCGGACAGCTAACACTGAAGCTTTCTTT
d_gene: TRBD1; j_gene: TRBJ2-1; abundance: -; v_gene: TRBV19; CDR3aa: CASSTGTGGAYNEQFF; CDR3nt: TGTGCCAGTAGTACGGGAACAGGGGGCGCGTACAATGAGCAGTTCTTC
d_gene: TRBD1; j_gene: TRBJ1-1; abundance: -; v_gene: TRBV18; CDR3aa: CASSPPNRGNTEAFF; CDR3nt: TGTGCCAGCTCACCACCAAACAGGGGGAACACTGAAGCTTTCTTT